One and the same sample provided the 24 T cell receptor beta chains below, sequenced in a study of blood T cell repertoires in COVID-19. TCRdb keeps only in-frame clones here, not all; method: immunoSEQ multiplex PCR. Among about 300,000 clones listed, under 90% were seen once. Sequenced input: PBMCs or T cells enriched from blood (not recorded which). All receptors derive from a young woman who had recovered from COVID-19.

The rearrangement joins TRBV10-2 to TRBJ1-1; possible D gene TRBD1, 5 bases. Germline V gene sequence: CDR1 WSHSY, CDR2 SAAADI. V lost 6 bases to trimming and J lost 1 base, with 15 bases between them. The CDR3 length is 15 residues. CDR3 nucleotides: TGCGCCAGCAGCAGCACTCTCGGGGGGAACACTGAAGCTTTCTTT. Translating gives CASSSTLGGNTEAFF.

V usage is TRBV7-9 and J usage is TRBJ1-4; 7 positions agree with TRBD1. The V gene's germline CDR1 is SEHNR and CDR2 FQNEAQ (reference sequence). The CDR3 is made up of 15 amino acids. Trimming took 5 bases from V and 7 from J; bases not matched to a gene: 10. This CDR3 is CASSPPGQLFEKLFF. CDR3 nucleotide sequence: TGTGCCAGCAGCCCCCCGGGACAGCTATTTGAAAAACTGTTTTTT. Looking up the rest from reference TRBV7-9 and TRBJ1-4 gives the full variable domain: DTGVSQNPRHKITKRGQNVTFRCDPISEHNRLYWYRQTLGQGPEFLTYFQNEAQLEKSRLLSDRFSAERPKGSFSTLEIQRTEQGDSAMYLCASSPPGQLFEKLFFGSGTQLSVL.

CDR3 loop: CASSDPGQGAKRYGYTF. The DNA of the CDR3 is TGTGCCAGTAGTGATCCGGGACAGGGGGCCAAGAGGTATGGCTACACCTTC. The chain is built from TRBV19 and TRBJ1-2; the match to TRBD1 covers 12 bases. Germline CDR1 LNHDA, CDR2 SQIVND (reference sequence). Trimming at V came to 5 bases and at J to 5 bases, leaving 12 bases not matched to a gene. This CDR3 is 17 amino acids long.

This chain joins TRBV30 and TRBJ1-6; D remains unclear. The CDR3 loop spans 12 amino acids. Germline values: CDR1 GTSNPN, CDR2 SVGIG (reference sequence). V lost 5 bases, J lost 10 bases, and 12 bases lay in between. CDR3 sequence (DNA): TGTGCCTGGGCCGCCGTGGGCTCACCCCTCCACTTT. It specifies CAWAAVGSPLHF.

The chain combines TRBV6-5 with TRBJ1-6; 8 bases map to TRBD1. Germline assignment: CDR1 MNHEY and CDR2 SVGAGI. V trimming: 7 bases; J trimming: 6 bases; junction bases outside the gene matches: 5. The CDR3 totals 14 residues. Here the CDR3 reads CASTRTGINSPLHF. The CDR3 nucleotides are TGTGCCAGCACCCGGACAGGGATTAATTCACCCCTCCACTTT.

The rearrangement links TRBV9 to TRBJ1-1, with D unresolved. There are 13 residues in the CDR3. Trimming pared 0 bases from V and 5 bases from J, leaving 8 bases between. Germline CDR1 SGDLS, CDR2 YYNGEE. The CDR3: CASSVDFRTEAFF. For the CDR3, the DNA is TGTGCCAGCAGCGTAGATTTCAGGACTGAAGCTTTCTTT. The full variable domain, in which reference TRBV9 and TRBJ1-1 provide the parts outside the CDR3, is DSGVTQTPKHLITATGQRVTLRCSPRSGDLSVYWYQQSLDQGLQFLIQYYNGEERAKGNILERFSAQQFPDLHSELNLSSLELGDSALYFCASSVDFRTEAFFGQGTRLTVV.

The chain couples TRBV18 to TRBJ2-5; 10 bases agree with TRBD2. This CDR3 region has 16 residues. Germline V gene data show CDR1 as KGHSH and CDR2 as LQKENI. With V trimmed by 3 bases and J by 2 bases, 6 bases remained unmatched. The CDR3 nucleotides are TGTGCCAGCTCACCCCTAGCGGGAGTTAAGCAAGAGACCCAGTACTTC. Encoded protein: CASSPLAGVKQETQYF.

The V call is TRBV4-1, the J call TRBJ1-5, with unresolved D. V was cut by 1 base and J by 8 bases, with 15 bases left in between. The CDR3 consists of 15 residues. Germline V gene data show CDR1 as MGHRA and CDR2 as YSYEKL. CDR3 DNA: TGCGCCAGCAGCCAAGTAGGAGGTGACATTAAGCCCCAGCATTTT. Encoded protein: CASSQVGGDIKPQHF.

As DNA, the CDR3 is TGTGCCAGCAGTTTCACAGGGGGCGCGGGGGAAAAACTGTTTTTT. Protein: CASSFTGGAGEKLFF. The chain combines TRBV6-5 with TRBJ1-4; 9 nucleotides match TRBD1. Trimming at V came to 4 bases and at J to 8 bases, leaving 8 bases not matched to a gene. The CDR3 is 15 residues long. The germline V gene has CDR1 MNHEY and CDR2 SVGAGI.

This clone appeared a few times. The V gene is TRBV21-1, the J gene TRBJ1-5; TRBD1 is the table's D call and was not checked against the DNA. TRBV21-1 is a known pseudogene. CDR3 length: 15 residues. CDR3 region: CASSLDRGGDQPQHF. Here the CDR3 DNA reads TGTGCCAGCAGTTTGGACAGGGGAGGTGACCAGCCCCAGCATTTT.

The V gene is TRBV27, the J gene TRBJ1-5; 9 nucleotides agree with TRBD1. The V gene's germline CDR1 is MNHEY and CDR2 SMNVEV (reference sequence). The length of the CDR3 is 15 residues. The V segment lost 3 bases and the J segment 0 bases; nucleotides outside the gene matches: 0. The CDR3, as DNA: TGTGCCAGCAGTTTGGGACAGGGTAGCAATCAGCCCCAGCATTTT. It specifies CASSLGQGSNQPQHF.

The chain employs TRBV5-1 and TRBJ2-7, with TRBD1 matching over 8 bases. The CDR3 contains 16 residues. Per the germline V gene, CDR1 is SGHRS and CDR2 is YFSETQ. J gave up 5 bases and V 4 bases, and 14 bases lay outside the gene matches. The CDR3 spells CASSPWTGTVRNEQYF. The CDR3 nucleotides are TGCGCCAGCAGCCCCTGGACAGGGACGGTTCGGAACGAGCAGTACTTC.

This chain links TRBV7-8 with TRBJ2-2, with 9 bases that match TRBD1. The CDR3 length is 17 residues. V lost 0 bases to trimming and J lost 4 bases; unmatched junction nucleotides: 6. In germline, CDR1 is SGHVS, CDR2 FQNEAQ. CDR3 DNA sequence: TGTGCCAGCAGCTTAGCTGGGACAGGGCGGATCACCGGGGAGCTGTTTTTT. Its protein is CASSLAGTGRITGELFF.

The V and J genes are TRBV29-1 and TRBJ2-1, with a possible D match to TRBD1 (6 bases). Germline V gene data show CDR1 as SQVTM and CDR2 as ANQGSEA. V was cut by 6 bases and J by 6 bases, with 15 bases left in between. This CDR3 has 13 residues. The CDR3 region is CSVREQGGNEQFF. The CDR3 nucleotides read TGCAGCGTCAGAGAACAGGGCGGCAATGAGCAGTTCTTC.

The V gene is TRBV19, the J gene TRBJ1-5, with 7 bases that match TRBD1. V trimming: 6 bases; J trimming: 2 bases; junction bases outside the gene matches: 10. This CDR3 has 16 residues. Germline CDR1 reads LNHDA; CDR2 reads SQIVND (reference sequence). CDR3 nucleotides: TGTGCCAGTAGGGCCAGGGGGAGGATTGGCAATCAGCCCCAGCATTTT. This codes for CASRARGRIGNQPQHF.

The CDR3 spells CASSESLGAYRGYTF. In DNA form, the CDR3 reads TGTGCCAGCAGTGAAAGCTTAGGGGCCTACAGAGGCTACACCTTC. This chain joins TRBV2 and TRBJ1-2; perhaps TRBD1 as D (5 bases). Between the trimmed V and J ends, which lost 2 bases and 8 bases, there was a span of 18 bases. The CDR3 extends over 15 amino acids. Germline assignment: CDR1 SNHLY and CDR2 FYNNEI.

In its sample, this clone was seen once. The chain uses TRBV2 and TRBJ2-1; TRBD2 might be the D (5 bases). Germline lookup yields CDR1 SNHLY and CDR2 FYNNEI. V was trimmed by 4 bases and J by 6 bases, leaving 10 bases between them. This CDR3 spans 13 amino acids. CDR3 region: CASSGDYGNEQFF. CDR3 bases: TGTGCCAGCAGTGGTGACTACGGCAATGAGCAGTTCTTC.

The chain combines TRBV7-9 with TRBJ1-2; TRBD1 aligns across 8 bases. The CDR3 is 15 residues long. Per germline, CDR1 SEHNR and CDR2 FQNEAQ (reference sequence). V was pared by 4 bases and J by 4 bases, with 8 bases of the junction left unmatched. The CDR3 sequence: CASSSWGQDGYGYTF. Here the CDR3 DNA reads TGTGCCAGCAGCTCGTGGGGACAGGATGGCTATGGCTACACCTTC.

This chain connects TRBV30 to TRBJ1-5; D is unresolved. With 1 base removed from V and 6 bases from J, the gap between germline ends came to 22 bases. This CDR3 is built from 17 residues. Germline V CDR1 and CDR2: GTSNPN, SVGIG (reference sequence). CDR3 region: CAWSENREAGLGQPQHF. The CDR3, as DNA: TGTGCCTGGAGTGAAAACCGGGAAGCTGGGCTAGGTCAGCCCCAGCATTTT.

The table lists this clone with a few counts. The V and J genes are TRBV5-1 and TRBJ2-2, with D perhaps TRBD1 (6 bases). V lost 7 bases and J lost 4, with 14 bases in between. CDR3 size: 14 residues. Germline CDR1 SGHRS, CDR2 YFSETQ. The CDR3 region has the DNA TGCGCCAGCCGCAGGGGATTCGGCACCGGGGAGCTGTTTTTT. Translated: CASRRGFGTGELFF.

The chain links TRBV29-1 to TRBJ2-3, with TRBD1 as a possible D gene (6 bases). The V gene lost 4 bases and the J gene lost 3 bases, with 14 bases spanning the gap. The germline gives CDR1 SQVTM, CDR2 ANQGSEA. CDR3 length: 14 amino acids. The CDR3 nucleotides are TGCAGCGTTGGAGCTGGGGACATAACAGATACGCAGTATTTT. Its protein is CSVGAGDITDTQYF.

The gene calls are TRBV28 and TRBJ2-3, with D perhaps TRBD2 (6 bases). Germline V gene lookup returns CDR1 MDHEN and CDR2 SYDVKM. There are 13 residues in the CDR3. V gave up 8 bases and J gave up 0 bases, with 9 bases separating them. The CDR3 here is CASDGGSTDTQYF. CDR3 nucleotides: TGTGCCAGCGACGGGGGTAGCACAGATACGCAGTATTTT.

This clone was seen only a few times. This chain links TRBV13 with TRBJ1-1; tentatively, D is TRBD1 (6 bases). Trimming took off 5 bases at V and 3 bases at J, with 13 bases between the two ends. This CDR3 region has 14 residues. Per germline, CDR1 PRHDT and CDR2 FYEKMQ (reference sequence). DNA for the CDR3: TGTGCCAGCAGCAGCTACAGGGCGCACACTGAAGCTTTCTTT. Its translation: CASSSYRAHTEAFF.

The chain recombines TRBV30 with TRBJ1-1; maybe TRBD1 (5 bases). This CDR3 has 19 amino acids. The germline V gene has CDR1 GTSNPN and CDR2 SVGIG (reference sequence). V lost 0 bases to trimming and J lost 0 bases, with 23 bases between them. The DNA of the CDR3 is TGTGCCTGGAGTGTACTCATATCCCAGGGACTCTCTATGAACACTGAAGCTTTCTTT. Encoded protein: CAWSVLISQGLSMNTEAFF. The whole variable domain, remainder taken from reference TRBV30 and TRBJ1-1, is SQTIHQWPATLVQPVGSPLSLECTVEGTSNPNLYWYRQAAGRGLQLLFYSVGIGQISSEVPQNLSASRPQDRQFILSSKKLLLSDSGFYLCAWSVLISQGLSMNTEAFFGQGTRLTVV.